The 14 T cell receptor beta chains presented below share a single source sample, sequenced in a study of regulatory T cells in long-lasting Graves disease. iRepertoire HTBI primers and Arm-PCR of CDR3 regions built TCR beta libraries. TCRdb called the multiplex PCR reads again in MiXCR, with one record for every CDR3 protein. The sample has 440,000 or so distinct CDR3 sequences, roughly 17% seen once. Time point here: newly diagnosed GD, antithyroid drugs for less than 3 months. PBMC-derived RNA was used for the TCR library. These data also featured in a second study, about T cells in Graves' hyperthyroidism and ophthalmopathy.

Source: peripheral blood mononuclear cells (PBMCs), taken at new diagnosis, from a patient treated with antithyroid drugs. The receptors shown here come from a woman under 40 with Graves disease.

The V call is TRBV5-5, the J call TRBJ2-4; D gene ambiguous. Trimming took 2 bases from V and 1 from J, leaving 13 bases between them. This CDR3 has 16 amino acids. The germline gives CDR1 SGHKS, CDR2 YYEKEE (reference sequence). The CDR3 DNA sequence: TGTGCCAGCAGCTTTAGAGGAGCCCGGGCCAAAAACATTCAGTACTTC. It encodes CASSFRGARAKNIQYF.

V and J are TRBV7-9 and TRBJ1-5; no clear D. V lost 2 bases, J lost 5 bases, and 7 bases lay in between. CDR1 and CDR2 (germline): SEHNR, FQNEAQ (reference sequence). The CDR3 is 13 residues long. DNA of the CDR3: TGTGCCAGCAGCTTAAGACGAGATCAGCCCCAGCATTTT. Encoded protein: CASSLRRDQPQHF.

This sequence joins TRBV7-9 and TRBJ2-3; 7 positions match TRBD2. After removal of 3 bases from V and 8 bases from J, the junction contained 14 bases not matched to a gene. The CDR3 covers 16 residues. Germline V gene data show CDR1 as SEHNR and CDR2 as FQNEAQ (reference sequence). CDR3 sequence (DNA): TGTGCCAGCAGCTTTAGAGGTGCGGGAGATTCCGGTACGCAGTATTTT. It translates to CASSFRGAGDSGTQYF. Drawing the rest from reference TRBV7-9 and TRBJ2-3, the complete variable domain is DTGVSQNPRHKITKRGQNVTFRCDPISEHNRLYWYRQTLGQGPEFLTYFQNEAQLEKSRLLSDRFSAERPKGSFSTLEIQRTEQGDSAMYLCASSFRGAGDSGTQYFGPGTRLTVL.

This clonotype came up many times. The chain couples TRBV5-1 to TRBJ1-1; 9 nucleotides line up with TRBD1. The CDR3 contains 15 residues. V lost 4 bases to trimming and J lost 6 bases; unmatched junction nucleotides: 10. Germline values: CDR1 SGHRS, CDR2 YFSETQ. CDR3 in amino acids: CASSLTGGATPEAFF. DNA for the CDR3: TGCGCCAGCAGCCTCACAGGGGGCGCGACCCCTGAAGCTTTCTTT.

This clonotype was seen repeatedly, ten times or more. The chain is built from TRBV2 and TRBJ2-7; possible D gene TRBD1, 5 bases. The CDR3 runs 16 residues. Germline CDR1 SNHLY, CDR2 FYNNEI. V was cut by 3 bases and J by 1 base, with 16 bases left in between. The CDR3 bases are TGTGCCAGCAGTGATCCGCACCAAACAGGATCCTACGAGCAGTACTTC. It specifies CASSDPHQTGSYEQYF.

This chain joins TRBV24-1 and TRBJ2-3; weak D call: TRBD2 (5 bases). V was pared by 2 bases and J by 0 bases, with 11 bases between. The CDR3 has 16 residues. The germline CDR1 and CDR2 sequences are KGHDR and SFDVKD. CDR3 sequence: CATSDSGLASTDTQYF. The CDR3 DNA reads as TGTGCCACCAGTGATTCAGGACTTGCTAGCACAGATACGCAGTATTTT.

This clonotype was observed a single time. The rearrangement uses TRBV27 and TRBJ1-1; D is undetermined. The CDR3 is made up of 15 amino acids. The germline V gene has CDR1 MNHEY and CDR2 SMNVEV (reference sequence). This CDR3 is CGSLKDRPVDTEAFF. Written as DNA, the CDR3 is TGTGGGTCGCTCAAAGACCGTCCAGTGGACACTGAAGCTTTCTTT.

This clonotype was picked up many times. This sequence joins TRBV2 and TRBJ2-5, with 9 bases aligning to TRBD2. V trimming: 1 base; J trimming: 5 bases; junction bases outside the gene matches: 8. This CDR3 is 16 amino acids long. The germline CDR1 and CDR2 sequences are SNHLY and FYNNEI. CDR3 DNA: TGTGCCAGCAGTGAAGGGTTTGCGGGAGGGATGGAGACCCAGTACTTC. Translation: CASSEGFAGGMETQYF.

This clonotype has just a few counts. The rearrangement joins TRBV20-1 to TRBJ2-7; D is unclear. Germline CDR1 and CDR2: DFQATT and SNEGSKA (reference sequence). The length of the CDR3 is 13 residues. Trimming removed 7 bases from V and 6 bases from J, with 19 bases in between. Written as DNA, the CDR3 is TGCAGTGTTCCGGACGGCGTAGTTCTCGAGCAGTACTTC. Protein: CSVPDGVVLEQYF.

This clonotype was seen at least ten times. V and J are TRBV3-1 and TRBJ2-5; D is ambiguous. Trimming shortened V by 4 bases and J by 7 bases, and 16 bases separated the two germline ends. Germline CDR1 reads LGHDT; CDR2 reads YNNKEL (reference sequence). The length of the CDR3 is 14 residues. The chain's CDR3 is CASSRGGGSRTQYF. The CDR3 region has the DNA TGTGCCAGCAGCCGAGGCGGCGGCTCGCGGACCCAGTACTTC.

The J gene is TRBJ2-1, the V gene TRBV20-1; D gene ambiguous. Germline CDR1 reads DFQATT; CDR2 reads SNEGSKA (reference sequence). This CDR3 has 11 residues. Trimming removed 4 bases at V and 6 bases at J, with 7 bases between. CDR3 DNA sequence: TGCAGTGCTATTGGAGCCAATGAGCAGTTCTTC. It yields the protein CSAIGANEQFF.

This clonotype was detected ten times or more. The chain links TRBV7-2 to TRBJ2-1; TRBD1 aligns across 11 bases. This CDR3 has 15 amino acids. Trimming took 6 bases from V and 6 from J; bases not matched to a gene: 7. Germline lookup yields CDR1 SGHTA and CDR2 FQGNSA. CDR3 amino acids: CASRQGQGALNEQFF. CDR3 DNA sequence: TGTGCCAGCAGGCAAGGACAGGGGGCGCTCAATGAGCAGTTCTTC. Based on the CDR3 plus reference TRBV7-2 and TRBJ2-1, the full variable domain is GAGVSQSPSNKVTEKGKDVELRCDPISGHTALYWYRQSLGQGLEFLIYFQGNSAPDKSGLPSDRFSAERTGGSVSTLTIQRTQQEDSAVYLCASRQGQGALNEQFFGPGTRLTVL.

This clonotype was seen more than once but under ten times. The chain recombines TRBV4-1 with TRBJ2-5; 9 nucleotides line up with TRBD1. The CDR3 extends over 13 amino acids. Germline V CDR1 and CDR2: MGHRA, YSYEKL. Unmatched junction bases numbered 4, after V lost 8 bases and J lost 3 bases. DNA of the CDR3: TGCGCCAGCTCGAGACAGGGGGAAGAGACCCAGTACTTC. Its translation is CASSRQGEETQYF.

In its sample, this clonotype was seen many times. The chain combines TRBV28 with TRBJ1-5, with TRBD1 identical over 7 bases. Germline loops: CDR1 MDHEN, CDR2 SYDVKM. This CDR3 is 15 amino acids long. Unmatched junction bases numbered 7, after V lost 4 bases and J lost 4 bases. The CDR3, as DNA: TGTGCCAGCAGTTCTGAAGGGGGCAGGAATCAGCCCCAGCATTTT. It codes for CASSSEGGRNQPQHF.